This T cell receptor beta chain was identified in a study of shared clonotypes between healthy human individuals. Profiling relied on immunoSEQ multiplex PCR, and the TCRdb table lists in-frame clones only, not all of them. This table holds around 600,000 clones, around 97% found once. As to this clone: Its antigen is not known.

In the CD4+ fraction, cells were divided into CD45RA+ naive and CD45RA-negative memory subsets. The study's findings and limits: Sampling covered blood only; tissue repertoires likely differ. Sorted-subset sequencing was shown by rarefaction to be incomplete despite large depth.

Germline values: CDR1 ENHRY, CDR2 SYGVKD. This CDR3 region has 14 residues. The V gene lost 0 bases and the J gene lost 1 base, with 6 bases spanning the gap. Specimen: naive CD4+ T cells sorted from blood. Subset meaning: CD45RA+ positively selected. The receptor was isolated from a woman in her twenties or thirties in good health. The chain links TRBV10-3 to TRBJ2-5; D not resolved. The CDR3 coding sequence is TGTGCCATCAGTGAGTCAAAACTCCAAGAGACCCAGTACTTC. It encodes CAISESKLQETQYF.